The 14 T cell receptor beta chains reported below all come from one sample, sequenced in a study of CXCR3-negative and CXCR3-positive naive CD8 T cells. The study, taken as a whole, reports: CXCR3-positive naive cells had more hydrophobic TRB CDR3s than CXCR3-negative naive cells.

It was by 5' RACE with UMI labels that the TRB cDNA libraries were prepared. TCRdb processed the 5' RACE reads again and assigns one entry to each CDR3 protein, with no DNA. The repertoire shows roughly 60,000 distinct CDR3 sequences; the top ten hold about 0.8%. Which antigens these TCRs recognize remains unknown. Sequences were obtained from naive CXCR3+ CD8+ T cells from blood. Subset noted: CD45RO-CCR7+CD27+CD95- naive CD8+ T cells expressing CXCR3 (TNR3+). These receptors came from a human donor in good health. Some clones in this sample may be carry-over from other donors' samples.

This rearrangement joins TRBV9 to TRBJ2-1; TCRdb reports TRBD1, a call that lacks DNA to check it against. Looked up from germline, CDR1 is SGDLS and CDR2 is YYNGEE. The CDR3 is made up of 13 amino acids. The CDR3 protein is CASSVRRDNEQFF.

The genes are TRBV10-3 and TRBJ2-5. Germline lookup yields CDR1 ENHRY and CDR2 SYGVKD. CDR3 size: 11 residues. The CDR3 region is CAISEMETQYF.

V and J are TRBV4-1 and TRBJ2-3. Germline loops: CDR1 MGHRA, CDR2 YSYEKL. The CDR3 runs 17 residues. Here the CDR3 reads CASSQDSASVSTDTQYF.

The J gene is TRBJ2-1, the V gene TRBV20-1; TCRdb picks TRBD2, but there is no DNA to check that call. Per germline, CDR1 DFQATT and CDR2 SNEGSKA (reference sequence). The length of the CDR3 is 14 residues. The CDR3 reads CSAREIAGIYEQFF.

The rearrangement joins TRBV4-3 to TRBJ1-2; TCRdb lists TRBD1, though no DNA is available to test this call. Germline V gene sequence: CDR1 LGHNA, CDR2 YSLEER. The CDR3 runs to 15 residues. CDR3 region: CASSQRGTGDYGYTF.

V gene TRBV4-3 combines with J gene TRBJ2-7; the D call from TCRdb, TRBD1, cannot be confirmed without DNA. The CDR3 covers 14 residues. In germline, CDR1 is LGHNA, CDR2 YSLEER. The CDR3 here is CASSQDPGSYEQYF.

The chain links TRBV5-6 to TRBJ2-7. The CDR3 is 12 amino acids. CDR1 and CDR2 (germline): SGHDT, YYEEEE. CDR3 in amino acids: CASSWGSYEQYF.

The chain carries TRBV6-5 and TRBJ2-6; no DNA is available, so the TRBD1 call from TCRdb remains unchecked. CDR1 MNHEY and CDR2 SVGAGI come from the germline V gene. The CDR3 contains 17 residues. The CDR3 here is CASTTIISGAGANVLTF.

This chain joins TRBV20-1 and TRBJ2-7. In germline, CDR1 is DFQATT, CDR2 SNEGSKA (reference sequence). The CDR3 sequence is 11 residues long. The CDR3 loop reads CSASGVYEQYF.

The chain uses TRBV3-1 and TRBJ2-7; TCRdb returns TRBD1, unconfirmable since there is no DNA. CDR3 length: 15 residues. Germline assignment: CDR1 LGHDT and CDR2 YNNKEL (reference sequence). The chain's CDR3 is CASSPGTGDSYEQYF.

This chain's CDR3 is CASSQQGGLYEQYF. The chain employs TRBV28 and TRBJ2-7; no DNA is available, so the TRBD1 call from TCRdb remains unchecked. Germline values: CDR1 MDHEN, CDR2 SYDVKM. The CDR3 totals 14 residues. Drawing the rest from reference TRBV28 and TRBJ2-7, the complete variable domain is DVKVTQSSRYLVKRTGEKVFLECVQDMDHENMFWYRQDPGLGLRLIYFSYDVKMKEKGDIPEGYSVSREKKERFSLILESASTNQTSMYLCASSQQGGLYEQYFGPGTRLTVT.

This chain uses TRBV5-6 with TRBJ2-7; the TRBD1 assignment by TCRdb is unverifiable without DNA. The CDR3 is made up of 16 amino acids. Germline CDR1 reads SGHDT; CDR2 reads YYEEEE. This CDR3 reads CASSLLPYGNGNEQYF.

V gene TRBV29-1 combines with J gene TRBJ2-3; the D gene TCRdb calls, TRBD1, cannot be checked with no DNA. The germline gives CDR1 SQVTM, CDR2 ANQGSEA. CDR3 length equals 15 residues. The CDR3 reads CSVDIGQDPTDTQYF.

The CDR3 spells CASSPPSSGANVLTF. The V call is TRBV18, the J call TRBJ2-6. The CDR3 loop spans 15 amino acids. CDR1 and CDR2 (germline): KGHSH, LQKENI.